This T cell receptor beta chain was identified during a study of monozygotic twins with cystic fibrosis. CDR1 and CDR2 (germline): LGHNA, YSLEER. CDR3 length: 15 amino acids. Between the trimmed V and J ends, which lost 0 bases and 5 bases, there was a span of 13 bases. The protocol was immunoSEQ multiplex PCR, while the TCRdb copy is restricted to in-frame clones and leaves out a portion. The top ten clones hold under 0.35% of a sample with approximately 25,000 clones, roughly 90% of them seen once. This clone occurred once. The chain has TRBV4-3 and TRBJ1-1; D is undetermined. The clonotype originates from a girl aged 2 to 10 with cystic fibrosis. Sequenced material: blood. The chain's CDR3 is CASSQDTEVRTEAFF. The CDR3 bases are TGCGCCAGCAGCCAAGATACCGAGGTGAGAACTGAAGCTTTCTTT.